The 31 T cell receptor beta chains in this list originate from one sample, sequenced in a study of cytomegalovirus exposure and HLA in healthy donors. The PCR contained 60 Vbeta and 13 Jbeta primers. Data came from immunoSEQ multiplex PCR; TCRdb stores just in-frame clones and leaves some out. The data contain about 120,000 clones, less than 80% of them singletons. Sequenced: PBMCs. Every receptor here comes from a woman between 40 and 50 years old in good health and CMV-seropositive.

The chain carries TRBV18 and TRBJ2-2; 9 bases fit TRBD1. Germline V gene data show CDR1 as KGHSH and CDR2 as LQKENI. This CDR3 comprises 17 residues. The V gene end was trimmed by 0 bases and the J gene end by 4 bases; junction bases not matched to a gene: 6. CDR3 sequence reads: CASSPPWGQGGTGELFF. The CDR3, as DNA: TGTGCCAGCTCACCACCATGGGGACAGGGCGGCACCGGGGAGCTGTTTTTT.

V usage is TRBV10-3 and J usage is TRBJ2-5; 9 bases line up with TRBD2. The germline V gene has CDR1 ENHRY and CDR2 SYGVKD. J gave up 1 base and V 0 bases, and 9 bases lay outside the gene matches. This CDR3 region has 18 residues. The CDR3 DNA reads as TGTGCCATCAGTGAGTCGCCCTCCCAGCGGGGGGCCCAAGAGACCCAGTACTTC. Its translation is CAISESPSQRGAQETQYF.

This chain's CDR3 is CASSPRGLSYEQYF. The CDR3 nucleotides are TGTGCCAGCAGTCCGAGGGGACTTTCCTACGAGCAGTACTTC. V is TRBV5-4 and J is TRBJ2-7; maybe TRBD2 (6 bases). V was cut by 5 bases and J by 1 base, with 13 bases left in between. The CDR3 has 14 amino acids. Germline CDR1 is SGHNT and CDR2 is YYREEE (reference sequence). Looking up the rest from reference TRBV5-4 and TRBJ2-7 gives the full variable domain: ETGVTQSPTHLIKTRGQQVTLRCSSQSGHNTVSWYQQALGQGPQFIFQYYREEENGRGNFPPRFSGLQFPNYSSELNVNALELDDSALYLCASSPRGLSYEQYFGPGTRLTVT.

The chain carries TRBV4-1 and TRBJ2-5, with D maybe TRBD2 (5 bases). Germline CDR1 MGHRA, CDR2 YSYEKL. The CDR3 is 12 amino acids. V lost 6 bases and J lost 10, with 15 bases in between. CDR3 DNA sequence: TGCGCCAGCAGTCAAAGCGAGAGGGACCAGTACTTC. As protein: CASSQSERDQYF.

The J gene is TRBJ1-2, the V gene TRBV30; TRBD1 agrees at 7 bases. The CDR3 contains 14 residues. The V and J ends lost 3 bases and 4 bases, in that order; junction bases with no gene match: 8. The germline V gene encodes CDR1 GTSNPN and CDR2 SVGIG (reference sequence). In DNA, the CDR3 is TGTGCCTGGAGGTTAAACAGGGGAAGCTATGGCTACACCTTC. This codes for CAWRLNRGSYGYTF.

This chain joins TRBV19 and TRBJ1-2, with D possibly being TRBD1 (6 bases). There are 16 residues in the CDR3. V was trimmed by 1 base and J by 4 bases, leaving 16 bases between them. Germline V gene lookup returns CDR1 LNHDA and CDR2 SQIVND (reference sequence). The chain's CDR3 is CASSIGPFQGSYGYTF. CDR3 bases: TGTGCCAGTAGTATAGGGCCCTTTCAGGGGAGCTATGGCTACACCTTC. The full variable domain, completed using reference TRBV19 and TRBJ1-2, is DGGITQSPKYLFRKEGQNVTLSCEQNLNHDAMYWYRQDPGQGLRLIYYSQIVNDFQKGDIAEGYSVSREKKESFPLTVTSAQKNPTAFYLCASSIGPFQGSYGYTFGSGTRLTVV.

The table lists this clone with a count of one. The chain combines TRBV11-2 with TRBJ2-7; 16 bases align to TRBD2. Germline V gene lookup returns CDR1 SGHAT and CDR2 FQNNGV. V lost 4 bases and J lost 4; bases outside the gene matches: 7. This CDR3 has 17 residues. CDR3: CASSSGTSGGAWYEQYF. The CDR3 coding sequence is TGTGCCAGCAGCTCCGGGACTAGCGGGGGGGCATGGTACGAGCAGTACTTC.

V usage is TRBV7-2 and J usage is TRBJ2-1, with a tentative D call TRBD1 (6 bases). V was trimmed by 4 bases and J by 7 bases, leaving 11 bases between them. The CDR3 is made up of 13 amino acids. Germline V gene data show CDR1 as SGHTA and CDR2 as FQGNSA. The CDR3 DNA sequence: TGTGCCAGCAGCTCCGACAGGTCTAATGAGCAGTTCTTC. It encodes CASSSDRSNEQFF.

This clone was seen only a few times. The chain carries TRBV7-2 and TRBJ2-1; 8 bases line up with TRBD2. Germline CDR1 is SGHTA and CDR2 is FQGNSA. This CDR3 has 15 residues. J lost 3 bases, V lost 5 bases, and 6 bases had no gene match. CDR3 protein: CASSPSGGHYNEQFF. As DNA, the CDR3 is TGTGCCAGCAGCCCAAGCGGGGGTCACTACAATGAGCAGTTCTTC.

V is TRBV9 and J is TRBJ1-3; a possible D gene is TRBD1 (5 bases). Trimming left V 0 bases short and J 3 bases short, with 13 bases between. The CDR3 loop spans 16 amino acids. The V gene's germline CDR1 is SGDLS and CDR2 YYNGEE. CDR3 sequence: CASSVDDSGVGNTIYF. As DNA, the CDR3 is TGTGCCAGCAGCGTAGATGATTCGGGGGTTGGAAACACCATATATTTT.

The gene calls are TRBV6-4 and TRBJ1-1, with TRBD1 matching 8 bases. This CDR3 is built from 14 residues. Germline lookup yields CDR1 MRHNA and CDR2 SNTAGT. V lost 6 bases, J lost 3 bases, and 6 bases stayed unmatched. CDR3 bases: TGTGCCAGCAGAGTGACAGGGGTTGACACTGAAGCTTTCTTT. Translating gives CASRVTGVDTEAFF.

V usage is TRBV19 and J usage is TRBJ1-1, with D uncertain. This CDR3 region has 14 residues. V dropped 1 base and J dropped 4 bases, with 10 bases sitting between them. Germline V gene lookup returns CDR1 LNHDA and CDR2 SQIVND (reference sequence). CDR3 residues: CASSIAGVSTEAFF. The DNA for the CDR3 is TGTGCCAGTAGTATAGCGGGAGTGTCCACTGAAGCTTTCTTT. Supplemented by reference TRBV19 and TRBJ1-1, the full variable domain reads DGGITQSPKYLFRKEGQNVTLSCEQNLNHDAMYWYRQDPGQGLRLIYYSQIVNDFQKGDIAEGYSVSREKKESFPLTVTSAQKNPTAFYLCASSIAGVSTEAFFGQGTRLTVV.

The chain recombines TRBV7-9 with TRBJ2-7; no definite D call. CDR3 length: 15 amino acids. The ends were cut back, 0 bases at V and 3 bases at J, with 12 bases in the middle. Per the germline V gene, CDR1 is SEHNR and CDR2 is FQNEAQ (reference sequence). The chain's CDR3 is CASSLAVTTNYEQYF. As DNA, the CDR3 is TGTGCCAGCAGCTTAGCCGTTACTACGAACTACGAGCAGTACTTC.

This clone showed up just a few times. As DNA, the CDR3 is TGTGCCAGCAGCTACTACAGGGGCACGTCCCCCTACGAGCAGTACTTC. Translation: CASSYYRGTSPYEQYF. This chain connects TRBV7-9 to TRBJ2-7; 7 bases are shared with TRBD1. The CDR3 is made up of 16 amino acids. Germline values: CDR1 SEHNR, CDR2 FQNEAQ (reference sequence). Trimming took 4 bases from V and 2 from J; bases not matched to a gene: 11.

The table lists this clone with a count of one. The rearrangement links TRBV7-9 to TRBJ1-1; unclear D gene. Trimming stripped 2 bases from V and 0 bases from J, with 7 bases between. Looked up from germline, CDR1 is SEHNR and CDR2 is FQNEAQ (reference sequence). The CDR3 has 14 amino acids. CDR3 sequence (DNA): TGTGCCAGCAGCTTAAACGGTATGAACACTGAAGCTTTCTTT. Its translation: CASSLNGMNTEAFF.

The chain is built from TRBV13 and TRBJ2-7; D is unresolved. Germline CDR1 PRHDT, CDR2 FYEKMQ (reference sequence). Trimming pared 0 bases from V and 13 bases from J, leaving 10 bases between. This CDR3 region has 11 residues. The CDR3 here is CASSLGAIAYF. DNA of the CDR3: TGTGCCAGCAGCTTAGGGGCCATAGCTTACTTC.

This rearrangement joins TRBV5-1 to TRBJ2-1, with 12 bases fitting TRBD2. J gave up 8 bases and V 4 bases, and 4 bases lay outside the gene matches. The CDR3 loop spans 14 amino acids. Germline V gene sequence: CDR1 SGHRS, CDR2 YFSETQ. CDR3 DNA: TGCGCCAGCAGCCCTAGCGGGGGGGCCGATGAGCAGTTCTTC. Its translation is CASSPSGGADEQFF.

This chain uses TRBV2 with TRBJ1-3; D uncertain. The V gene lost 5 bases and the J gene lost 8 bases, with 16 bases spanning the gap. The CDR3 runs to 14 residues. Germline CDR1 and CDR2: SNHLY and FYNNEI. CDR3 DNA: TGTGCCAGCAGTCTAGGAGGGTTCGGGGACACCATATATTTT. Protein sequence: CASSLGGFGDTIYF.

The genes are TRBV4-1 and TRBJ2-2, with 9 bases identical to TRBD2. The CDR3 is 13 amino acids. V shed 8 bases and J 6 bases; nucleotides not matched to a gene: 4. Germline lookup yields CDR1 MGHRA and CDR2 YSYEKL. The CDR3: CASEVAGAGELFF. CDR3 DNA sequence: TGCGCCAGCGAGGTAGCGGGGGCCGGGGAGCTGTTTTTT.

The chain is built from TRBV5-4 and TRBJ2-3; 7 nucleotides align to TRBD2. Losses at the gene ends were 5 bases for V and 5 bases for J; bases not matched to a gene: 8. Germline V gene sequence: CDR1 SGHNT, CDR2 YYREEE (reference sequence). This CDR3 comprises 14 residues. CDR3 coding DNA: TGTGCCAGCAGACTCGGACTAGAATTAGATACGCAGTATTTT. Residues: CASRLGLELDTQYF.

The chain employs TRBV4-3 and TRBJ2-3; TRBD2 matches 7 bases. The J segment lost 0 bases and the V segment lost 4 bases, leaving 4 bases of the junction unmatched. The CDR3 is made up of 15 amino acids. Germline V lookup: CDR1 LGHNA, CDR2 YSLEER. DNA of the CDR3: TGCGCCAGCAGCCTCACTAGCGCAAGCACAGATACGCAGTATTTT. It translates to CASSLTSASTDTQYF.

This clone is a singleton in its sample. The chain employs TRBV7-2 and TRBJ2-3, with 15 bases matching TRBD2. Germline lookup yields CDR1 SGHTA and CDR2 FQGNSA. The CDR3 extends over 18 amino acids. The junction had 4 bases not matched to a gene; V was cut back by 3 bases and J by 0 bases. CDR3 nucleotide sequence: TGTGCCAGCAGCTTTTGGACTAGCGGGAGGGCTAGCACAGATACGCAGTATTTT. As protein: CASSFWTSGRASTDTQYF.

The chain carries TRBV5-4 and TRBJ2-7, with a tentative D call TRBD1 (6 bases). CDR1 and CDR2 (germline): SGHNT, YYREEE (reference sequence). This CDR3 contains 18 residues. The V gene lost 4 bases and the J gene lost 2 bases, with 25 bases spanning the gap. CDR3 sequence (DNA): TGTGCCAGCAGCGGCAGACAGGAGGCCGGGGCCTTTACCTACGAGCAGTACTTC. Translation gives CASSGRQEAGAFTYEQYF.

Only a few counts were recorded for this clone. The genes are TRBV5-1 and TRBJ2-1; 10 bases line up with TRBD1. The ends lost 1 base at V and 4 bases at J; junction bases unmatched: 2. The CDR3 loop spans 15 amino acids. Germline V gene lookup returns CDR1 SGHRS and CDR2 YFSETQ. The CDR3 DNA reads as TGCGCCAGCAGCTTGAAGGGACAGGGGTACAATGAGCAGTTCTTC. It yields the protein CASSLKGQGYNEQFF.

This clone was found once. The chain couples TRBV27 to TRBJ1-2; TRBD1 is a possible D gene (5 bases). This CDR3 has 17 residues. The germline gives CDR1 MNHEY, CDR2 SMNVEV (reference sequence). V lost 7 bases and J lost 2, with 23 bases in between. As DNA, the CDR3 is TGTGCCAGCACCTTATTTTCGGGGGGGGAAGTCAACTATGGCTACACCTTC. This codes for CASTLFSGGEVNYGYTF.

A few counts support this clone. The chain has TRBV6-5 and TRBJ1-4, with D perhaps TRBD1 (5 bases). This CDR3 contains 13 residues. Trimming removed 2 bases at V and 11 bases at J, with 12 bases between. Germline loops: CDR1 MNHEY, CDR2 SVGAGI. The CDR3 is CASSYEAGRKLFF. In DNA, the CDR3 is TGTGCCAGCAGTTACGAGGCAGGGAGGAAACTGTTTTTT.

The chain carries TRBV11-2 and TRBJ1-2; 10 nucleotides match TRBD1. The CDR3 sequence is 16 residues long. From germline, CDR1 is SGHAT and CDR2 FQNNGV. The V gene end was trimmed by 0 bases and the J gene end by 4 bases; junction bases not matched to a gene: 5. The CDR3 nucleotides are TGTGCCAGCAGCTTAGATTCCGGGACAGGGGCCTATGGCTACACCTTC. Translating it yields CASSLDSGTGAYGYTF.

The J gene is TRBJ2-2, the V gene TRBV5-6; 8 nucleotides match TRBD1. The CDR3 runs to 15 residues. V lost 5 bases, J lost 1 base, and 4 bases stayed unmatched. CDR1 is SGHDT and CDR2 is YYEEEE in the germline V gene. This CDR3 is CASSYTGGNTGELFF. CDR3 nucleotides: TGTGCCAGCAGTTACACAGGGGGGAACACCGGGGAGCTGTTTTTT.

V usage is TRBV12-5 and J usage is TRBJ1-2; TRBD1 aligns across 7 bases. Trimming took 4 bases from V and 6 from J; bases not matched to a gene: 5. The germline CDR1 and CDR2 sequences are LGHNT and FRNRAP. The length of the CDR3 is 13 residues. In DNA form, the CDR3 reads TGTGCTAGTGGTTGGGGGACAGCAGATGGCTACACCTTC. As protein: CASGWGTADGYTF.

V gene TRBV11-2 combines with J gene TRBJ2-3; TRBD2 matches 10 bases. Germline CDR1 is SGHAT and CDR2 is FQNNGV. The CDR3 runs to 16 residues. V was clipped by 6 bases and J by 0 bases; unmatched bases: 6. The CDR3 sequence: CASRQRGGPSTDTQYF. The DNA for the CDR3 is TGTGCCAGCAGGCAGCGGGGGGGCCCGAGCACAGATACGCAGTATTTT. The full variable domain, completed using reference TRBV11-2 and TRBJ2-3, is EAGVAQSPRYKIIEKRQSVAFWCNPISGHATLYWYQQILGQGPKLLIQFQNNGVVDDSQLPKDRFSAERLKGVDSTLKIQPAKLEDSAVYLCASRQRGGPSTDTQYFGPGTRLTVL.

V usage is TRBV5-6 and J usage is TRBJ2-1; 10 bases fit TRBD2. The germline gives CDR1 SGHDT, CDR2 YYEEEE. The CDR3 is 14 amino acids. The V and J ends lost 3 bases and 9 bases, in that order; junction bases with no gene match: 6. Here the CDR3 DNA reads TGTGCCAGCAGCTCCCTCCTAGCGGGAGTTGAGCAGTTCTTC. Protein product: CASSSLLAGVEQFF.